These 15 T cell receptor beta chains share one sample of origin, sequenced in a study of technical replicates of blood from a handful of donors. Method: immunoSEQ multiplex PCR; TCRdb's copy keeps in-frame clones and lacks some. The table records about 83,000 clones, around 96% of them present only once. The specimen was T cells isolated from PBMCs. The receptors were sampled from a human donor in good health.

This chain joins TRBV7-9 and TRBJ2-7; D is perhaps TRBD2 (6 bases). CDR3 length: 14 residues. CDR1 is SEHNR, CDR2 FQNEAQ, per germline (reference sequence). Trimming removed 5 bases at V and 2 bases at J, with 13 bases between. This chain's CDR3 is CASSRLTSTYEQYF. CDR3 nucleotide sequence: TGTGCCAGCAGCCGATTAACTAGCACCTACGAGCAGTACTTC.

The chain has TRBV7-9 and TRBJ2-7; D gene unclear. V was trimmed by 5 bases and J by 6 bases, leaving 11 bases between them. The CDR3 sequence is 12 residues long. CDR1 and CDR2 (germline): SEHNR, FQNEAQ (reference sequence). The CDR3 DNA is TGTGCCAGCAGCCCACAGTGGGCCGAGCAGTACTTC. It is translated as CASSPQWAEQYF.

The chain joins TRBV6-4 to TRBJ2-1; 12 nucleotides match TRBD2. Germline CDR1 MRHNA, CDR2 SNTAGT. The CDR3 runs to 15 residues. With V trimmed by 5 bases and J by 7 bases, 6 bases remained unmatched. CDR3 residues: CASSLALAGGNEQFF. As DNA, the CDR3 is TGTGCCAGCAGTCTGGCGCTAGCGGGAGGGAATGAGCAGTTCTTC.

In its sample, this clone was seen once. The chain combines TRBV5-4 with TRBJ1-2; perhaps TRBD1 as D (6 bases). CDR1 and CDR2 from the germline V gene are SGHNT and YYREEE (reference sequence). V lost 4 bases, J lost 2 bases, and 18 bases lay in between. The CDR3 has 16 residues. The chain's CDR3 is CASSVISGQGNYGYTF. As DNA, the CDR3 is TGTGCCAGCAGCGTGATATCCGGTCAGGGGAACTATGGCTACACCTTC.

The V gene is TRBV7-6, the J gene TRBJ2-3; D is unclear. Germline V CDR1 and CDR2: SGHVS, FNYEAQ. This CDR3 region has 17 residues. V was pared by 1 base and J by 4 bases, with 18 bases between. The CDR3 spells CASSLGGPNRVADTQYF. The DNA of the CDR3 is TGTGCCAGCAGCTTAGGTGGTCCCAATCGAGTGGCAGATACGCAGTATTTT.

The chain couples TRBV6-5 to TRBJ2-2; 7 bases align to TRBD2. The length of the CDR3 is 15 residues. Germline V gene lookup returns CDR1 MNHEY and CDR2 SVGAGI. V lost 4 bases, J lost 6 bases, and 8 bases stayed unmatched. The CDR3 nucleotides read TGTGCCAGCAGTTTAGCGGGCCTTGATCCCGGGGAGCTGTTTTTT. It specifies CASSLAGLDPGELFF.

V is TRBV4-3 and J is TRBJ2-3, with 11 bases aligning to TRBD2. Germline values: CDR1 LGHNA, CDR2 YSLEER. The CDR3 runs 16 residues. V was clipped by 0 bases and J by 4 bases; unmatched bases: 3. The CDR3 protein is CASSQDLAGGPDTQYF. The CDR3, as DNA: TGCGCCAGCAGCCAAGATTTAGCGGGAGGGCCAGATACGCAGTATTTT.

This chain connects TRBV7-8 to TRBJ2-7; 7 nucleotides agree with TRBD2. Trimming removed 0 bases from V and 5 bases from J; junction bases left unmatched: 4. The CDR3 consists of 14 residues. Germline loops: CDR1 SGHVS, CDR2 FQNEAQ. The CDR3 loop reads CASSLAGGPNEQYF. The DNA of the CDR3 is TGTGCCAGCAGCTTAGCGGGAGGGCCCAACGAGCAGTACTTC. Supplemented by reference TRBV7-8 and TRBJ2-7, the full variable domain reads GAGVSQSPRYKVAKRGQDVALRCDPISGHVSLFWYQQALGQGPEFLTYFQNEAQLDKSGLPSDRFFAERPEGSVSTLKIQRTQQEDSAVYLCASSLAGGPNEQYFGPGTRLTVT.

V usage is TRBV29-1 and J usage is TRBJ2-7, with TRBD1 as a possible D gene (6 bases). This CDR3 spans 12 amino acids. Trimming took off 2 bases at V and 3 bases at J, with 8 bases between the two ends. Per the germline V gene, CDR1 is SQVTM and CDR2 is ANQGSEA. CDR3 sequence (DNA): TGCAGCGTTGAAACACAGGGCTACGAGCAGTACTTC. Translation gives CSVETQGYEQYF.

The CDR3 is CASSLEGGALTYEQYF. CDR3 DNA: TGTGCCAGCAGTTTAGAGGGGGGGGCACTGACCTACGAGCAGTACTTC. V is TRBV27 and J is TRBJ2-7; D perhaps matches TRBD2 (7 bases). CDR1 is MNHEY and CDR2 is SMNVEV in the germline V gene (reference sequence). V was clipped by 2 bases and J by 2 bases, with 16 bases between them. CDR3 length: 16 residues.

A few counts support this clone. The chain has TRBV29-1 and TRBJ1-1, with D hard to call. The CDR3 is 10 amino acids. Trimming removed 4 bases at V and 6 bases at J, with 6 bases between. The V gene's germline CDR1 is SQVTM and CDR2 ANQGSEA. The CDR3 DNA reads TGCAGCGTTGTGGGCTCTGAAGCTTTCTTT. Protein: CSVVGSEAFF.

The CDR3 loop reads CASMLAGSIYEQYF. CDR3 DNA sequence: TGTGCCAGCATGCTAGCGGGTTCAATTTACGAGCAGTACTTC. The V and J genes are TRBV28 and TRBJ2-7, with TRBD2 matching over 8 bases. The germline V gene encodes CDR1 MDHEN and CDR2 SYDVKM. V lost 7 bases to trimming and J lost 4 bases; unmatched junction nucleotides: 9. This CDR3 region has 14 residues.

This chain links TRBV4-1 with TRBJ2-2, with D unresolved. Germline V lookup: CDR1 MGHRA, CDR2 YSYEKL. There are 13 residues in the CDR3. V dropped 4 bases and J dropped 5 bases, with 8 bases sitting between them. In nucleotides, the CDR3 is TGCGCCAGCAGCCCCGAGGTAACCGGGGAGCTGTTTTTT. It codes for CASSPEVTGELFF.

CDR3 sequence: CASSLGSTGTQYF. DNA for the CDR3: TGTGCCAGCAGCTTAGGCAGTACGGGTACGCAGTATTTT. The chain joins TRBV7-6 to TRBJ2-3; D gene ambiguous. The CDR3 is 13 amino acids. The V and J ends lost 1 base and 8 bases respectively, with 10 bases between them. Germline V gene sequence: CDR1 SGHVS, CDR2 FNYEAQ.

The chain couples TRBV7-2 to TRBJ2-3, with 9 bases lining up with TRBD2. CDR1 SGHTA and CDR2 FQGNSA come from the germline V gene. With V trimmed by 5 bases and J by 2 bases, 5 bases remained unmatched. There are 15 residues in the CDR3. CDR3 sequence (DNA): TGTGCCAGCAGCCCTGGACTAGCGATCACAGATACGCAGTATTTT. It yields the protein CASSPGLAITDTQYF.